These 10 T cell receptor beta chains share one sample of origin, sequenced in a study of blood T cell repertoires in COVID-19. Sequencing was performed with immunoSEQ multiplex PCR; in TCRdb, only in-frame clones are kept and a portion is missing. The repertoire has 230,000 or so clones, roughly 90% of them found once; the top ten carry about 2%. Sequencing was carried out using peripheral blood. These receptors were collected from a woman aged 55-70 years with COVID-19, enrolled during active disease.

The chain links TRBV2 to TRBJ2-3, with 8 bases that match TRBD1. There are 15 residues in the CDR3. CDR1 and CDR2 from the germline V gene are SNHLY and FYNNEI. With V trimmed by 5 bases and J by 4 bases, 8 bases remained unmatched. CDR3 DNA: TGTGCCAGCAGTCTGGAGCAGGGGGCCTCAGATACGCAGTATTTT. Residues: CASSLEQGASDTQYF. The whole variable domain, remainder taken from reference TRBV2 and TRBJ2-3, is EPEVTQTPSHQVTQMGQEVILRCVPISNHLYFYWYRQILGQKVEFLVSFYNNEISEKSEIFDDQFSVERPDGSNFTLKIRSTKLEDSAMYFCASSLEQGASDTQYFGPGTRLTVL.

The genes are TRBV3-1 (or the pseudogene TRBV3-2) and TRBJ2-1, with D unclear. This CDR3 is 13 amino acids long. CDR1 and CDR2 (germline): LGHDT, YNNKEL (reference sequence). V lost 3 bases and J lost 1, with 4 bases in between. The CDR3 nucleotides read TGTGCCAGCAGCCATTCTTCCTACAATGAGCAGTTCTTC. This sequence encodes CASSHSSYNEQFF.

The chain employs TRBV11-1 and TRBJ2-2, with TRBD1 matching over 7 bases. V shed 8 bases, J shed 6 bases, and the junction held 6 bases outside the gene matches. This CDR3 has 13 amino acids. Germline CDR1 reads SGHAT; CDR2 reads FQDESV (reference sequence). CDR3 nucleotide sequence: TGTGCCAGCGGCAGGGGGTACGCCGGGGAGCTGTTTTTT. Translation gives CASGRGYAGELFF.

The chain recombines TRBV9 with TRBJ1-2, with 9 bases identical to TRBD1. The CDR3 has 15 amino acids. V lost 3 bases, J lost 5 bases, and 8 bases stayed unmatched. CDR1 is SGDLS, CDR2 YYNGEE, per germline. The CDR3 region is CASSASTGGLYGYTF. The CDR3 DNA sequence: TGTGCCAGCAGCGCCTCGACAGGGGGATTGTATGGCTACACCTTC.

The chain has TRBV18 and TRBJ2-6, with 9 bases matching TRBD1. J gave up 0 bases and V 3 bases, and 6 bases lay outside the gene matches. There are 18 residues in the CDR3. The germline V gene encodes CDR1 KGHSH and CDR2 LQKENI. CDR3 coding DNA: TGTGCCAGCTCACCCCGGACAGGGGAGAGCTCTGGGGCCAACGTCCTGACTTTC. Translating gives CASSPRTGESSGANVLTF.

This clone was counted once. V gene TRBV3-1 (or the pseudogene TRBV3-2) combines with J gene TRBJ2-7, with D tentatively TRBD2 (6 bases). Trimming took off 2 bases at V and 6 bases at J, with 14 bases between the two ends. The CDR3 is 14 amino acids. The germline V gene has CDR1 LGHDT and CDR2 YNNKEL (reference sequence). The CDR3 coding sequence is TGTGCCAGCAGCCAAATTGTGCAGGGAGGCGAGCAGTACTTC. It codes for CASSQIVQGGEQYF.

The chain carries TRBV4-3 and TRBJ1-4; TRBD1 might be the D (5 bases). Trimming shortened V by 1 base and J by 8 bases, and 11 bases separated the two germline ends. Germline assignment: CDR1 LGHNA and CDR2 YSLEER. This CDR3 is built from 14 residues. CDR3 in amino acids: CASSQVAGREKLFF. CDR3 bases: TGCGCCAGCAGCCAAGTGGCAGGGAGGGAAAAACTGTTTTTT.

This clone was detected only once. This chain uses TRBV7-2 with TRBJ1-3; D possibly corresponds to TRBD1 (5 bases). V lost 5 bases and J 7 bases, leaving 21 bases between the germline ends. The germline gives CDR1 SGHTA, CDR2 FQGNSA. The CDR3 extends over 16 amino acids. CDR3 residues: CASSLQGALVTNTIYF. The CDR3 nucleotides are TGTGCCAGCAGCCTGCAGGGCGCTTTGGTCACCAACACCATATATTTT.

The genes are TRBV7-2 and TRBJ1-2; TRBD1 aligns across 7 bases. Germline CDR1 is SGHTA and CDR2 is FQGNSA. The CDR3 is 14 residues long. Trimming cost V 6 bases and J 8 bases; bases outside gene matches: 12. CDR3 nucleotide sequence: TGTGCCAGCAGACGACTAGGGACAGTACACGGCTACACCTTC. Translating it yields CASRRLGTVHGYTF.

The chain couples TRBV5-1 to TRBJ2-7; 9 bases are a match to TRBD1. This CDR3 is 18 amino acids long. The V and J ends lost 1 base and 4 bases, in that order; junction bases with no gene match: 15. Per the germline V gene, CDR1 is SGHRS and CDR2 is YFSETQ. CDR3 DNA: TGCGCCAGCAGCTTGTTAGGGACAGGGAGAGGGTCCCTGTACGAGCAGTACTTC. Protein sequence: CASSLLGTGRGSLYEQYF.